This is a list of T cell receptor beta chains from one sample in a study of T cells in Graves' hyperthyroidism and ophthalmopathy. TCRdb analysed the multiplex PCR reads with MiXCR anew, one entry per CDR3 protein. The sample has 660,000 or so distinct CDR3 sequences, 45% seen once. The specimen was peripheral blood or thyroid tissue (not recorded which). The receptors were gathered from an adult man with Graves' disease, either hyperthyroidism or ophthalmopathy (not recorded which). The CDR3 runs from the conserved cysteine through the conserved F or W. A D gene is named only where the DNA matches it firmly. Clone size, where shown, is once, few, many, or a class for clones that have expanded.

j_call clone_size v_call d_call cdr3_aa cdr3_nt
TRBJ1-2 once TRBV29-1 TRBD1 CSGLQGQGNYGYTF TGCAGCGGTCTACAGGGACAGGGCAACTATGGCTACACCTTC
TRBJ1-3 NA TRBV29-1 NA CSVAGASGNTIYF TGCAGCGTAGCTGGGGCCTCTGGAAACACCATATATTTT
TRBJ1-2 once TRBV9 NA CASSVGTEASYGYTF TGTGCCAGCAGCGTAGGGACAGAAGCCTCCTATGGCTACACCTTC
TRBJ1-5 NA TRBV6-2/TRBV6-3 NA CASSYLRDASAGPQHF TGTGCCAGCAGTTACCTCCGGGACGCTTCCGCGGGGCCCCAGCATTTT
TRBJ1-6 NA TRBV10-2 NA CASSGDDAPLHF TGCGCCAGCAGTGGAGACGATGCACCCCTCCACTTT
TRBJ2-6 NA TRBV20-1 NA CSASSVGQGGSGANVLTF TGCAGTGCTAGCAGTGTGGGCCAGGGGGGCTCTGGGGCCAACGTCCTGACTTTC
TRBJ2-7 NA TRBV2 NA CASSQGRSPYEQYF TGTGCCAGCAGCCAAGGTCGGTCGCCCTACGAGCAGTACTTC
TRBJ1-6 NA TRBV10-3 NA CAISYSLIDSPLHF TGTGCCATCAGTTACTCGCTAATTGACTCTCCCCTCCACTTT
TRBJ1-6 NA TRBV15 TRBD1 CATSRDPTGTVPLHF TGTGCCACCAGCAGAGATCCGACAGGGACCGTACCCCTCCACTTT
TRBJ2-2 NA TRBV20-1 NA CSGAEHTGELFF TGCAGTGGGGCAGAACACACCGGGGAGCTGTTTTTT
TRBJ2-7 NA TRBV20-1 TRBD2 CSANSLAGIYEQYF TGCAGTGCTAATTCCCTAGCGGGGATCTACGAGCAGTACTTC
TRBJ2-5 few TRBV5-1 NA CASSANREGKTQYF TGCGCCAGCAGCGCAAACAGGGAGGGCAAGACCCAGTACTTC
TRBJ2-5 few TRBV5-1 NA CASSGGTSRETQYF TGCGCCAGCAGCGGGGGGACATCTAGGGAGACCCAGTACTTC
TRBJ1-2 few TRBV6-5 NA CASRRQSNYGYTF TGTGCCAGCAGAAGACAGTCGAACTATGGCTACACCTTC
TRBJ1-4 few TRBV19 NA CASSPSTARATNEKLFF TGTGCCAGTAGTCCGTCAACGGCCAGAGCAACTAATGAAAAACTGTTTTTT
TRBJ1-2 many TRBV29-1 NA CSVGPENYGYTF TGCAGCGTCGGACCGGAGAACTATGGCTACACCTTC
TRBJ2-2 many TRBV29-1 TRBD2 CSVGGRVGGELFF TGCAGCGTTGGTGGGAGGGTCGGCGGGGAGCTGTTTTTT
TRBJ1-3 few TRBV20-1 NA CSARVTGNTIYF TGCAGTGCTAGGGTTACCGGAAACACCATATATTTT
TRBJ2-2 NA TRBV2 NA CASSAGGMNTGELFF TGTGCCAGCAGTGCCGGGGGAATGAACACCGGGGAGCTGTTTTTT
TRBJ1-1 NA TRBV12-3/TRBV12-4 NA CASSFIVRNTEAFF TGTGCCAGCAGTTTTATCGTCAGGAACACTGAAGCTTTCTTT
TRBJ1-4 few TRBV9 NA CASSQTVGGKLFF TGTGCCAGCAGCCAAACTGTAGGCGGGAAACTGTTTTTT
TRBJ2-7 NA TRBV2 TRBD1 CASSEPDRRTYEQYF TGTGCCAGCAGTGAACCGGACAGGAGAACCTACGAGCAGTACTTC
TRBJ2-7 NA TRBV7-2 TRBD2 CASSPTSGITYEQYF TGTGCCAGCAGCCCCACTAGCGGGATAACCTACGAGCAGTACTTC
TRBJ2-5 few TRBV6-5 TRBD1 CASSPPTGETQYF TGTGCCAGCAGTCCCCCGACAGGGGAGACCCAGTACTTC
TRBJ2-7 NA TRBV20-1 NA CSARSGISREQYF TGCAGTGCTAGAAGTGGGATCTCGCGCGAGCAGTACTTC
TRBJ2-7 NA TRBV7-9 NA CASSPYTGSYEQYF TGCGCCAGCAGCCCGTATACAGGGTCCTACGAGCAGTACTTC
TRBJ2-5 NA TRBV20-1 NA CSASTSEEETQYF TGCAGTGCTAGTACTTCGGAGGAAGAGACCCAGTACTTC
TRBJ2-5 NA TRBV25-1 NA CASSASSRGMDSETQYF TGTGCCAGCAGTGCTAGCTCTCGGGGAATGGATTCGGAGACCCAGTACTTC
TRBJ2-5 NA TRBV4-2 TRBD1 CASSQVSPRQGETQYF TGTGCCAGCAGCCAAGTATCACCACGACAGGGAGAGACCCAGTACTTC
TRBJ2-5 many TRBV9 NA CASSVDGSETQYF TGTGCCAGCAGCGTAGATGGTTCAGAGACCCAGTACTTC
TRBJ2-6 NA TRBV21-1 NA CASSRRGADVLTF TGTGCCAGCAGCAGGCGGGGGGCCGACGTCCTGACTTTC
TRBJ1-6 NA TRBV6-5 NA CASSYSPGANSPLHF TGTGCCAGCAGTTACTCTCCAGGGGCAAATTCACCCCTCCACTTT
TRBJ1-2 NA TRBV2 TRBD1 CASGGRQGSAGYTF TGTGCCAGCGGAGGGCGACAGGGGTCGGCTGGCTACACCTTC
TRBJ1-1 NA TRBV7-2 TRBD1 CASSLDRGHKRRAEAFF TGCGCCAGCAGCTTGGACAGGGGGCATAAGAGGCGGGCTGAAGCTTTCTTT
TRBJ1-1 few TRBV19 NA CASSIVWGTDTEAFF TGTGCCAGTAGTATAGTTTGGGGCACGGACACTGAAGCTTTCTTT
TRBJ1-2 few TRBV7-9 TRBD1 CASSFRDRGRPDGYTF TGTGCCAGCAGCTTCCGGGACAGGGGGCGGCCGGATGGCTACACCTTC
TRBJ1-2 few TRBV20-1 TRBD1 CSARVSLTGSYYGYTF TGCAGTGCTAGAGTGTCCCTGACAGGGTCTTACTATGGCTACACCTTC
TRBJ1-5 NA TRBV24-1 NA CATSEALGQPQHF TGTGCCACCAGTGAAGCGCTTGGTCAGCCCCAGCATTTT
TRBJ2-7 NA TRBV11-1 TRBD2 CASSLPGTSGGDAYEQYF TGTGCCAGCAGCTTACCGGGGACTAGCGGGGGCGACGCCTACGAGCAGTACTTC
TRBJ2-7 many TRBV5-8 NA CASSLTGSEQYF TGTGCCAGCAGCTTGACAGGGTCCGAGCAGTACTTC
TRBJ1-4 NA TRBV7-9 NA CASSQSKVATNEKLFF TGTGCCAGCAGCCAAAGCAAGGTTGCAACTAATGAAAAACTGTTTTTT
TRBJ2-7 few TRBV5-1 NA CASSLTGHEPYEQYF TGCGCCAGCAGCTTGACGGGACACGAACCCTACGAGCAGTACTTC
TRBJ1-2 many TRBV5-1 NA CASSGYYGYTF TGCGCCAGCAGCGGCTACTATGGCTACACCTTC
TRBJ2-7 NA TRBV11-2 NA CASSYPGKKAYEQYF TGTGCCAGCAGCTATCCCGGAAAAAAAGCCTACGAGCAGTACTTC
TRBJ1-1 NA TRBV5-4 TRBD1 CASSLPTGSNTEAFF TGTGCCAGCAGCTTACCGACAGGGTCGAACACTGAAGCTTTCTTT
TRBJ1-3 many TRBV7-8 NA CASSRAAGNTIYF TGTGCCAGCAGCAGGGCTGCAGGAAACACCATATATTTT
TRBJ1-1 NA TRBV12-3/TRBV12-4 NA CASKGRGNAAFF TGTGCCAGCAAGGGCAGGGGTAATGCGGCTTTCTTT
TRBJ1-2 NA TRBV5-1 NA CASSGSPDGAGGYTF TGCGCCAGCAGCGGATCGCCGGACGGGGCTGGCGGCTACACCTTC
TRBJ2-7 NA TRBV10-2 TRBD1 CVSSEGQGYEQYF TGCGTCAGCTCAGAGGGACAGGGCTACGAGCAGTACTTC
TRBJ1-5 few TRBV20-1 TRBD1 CSARGPGTDSNQPQHF TGCAGTGCTAGAGGACCTGGGACAGATAGCAATCAGCCCCAGCATTTT
TRBJ1-1 once TRBV10-2 TRBD1 CASSDPRGPTNTEAFF TGCGCCAGCAGTGATCCCAGGGGGCCGACGAACACTGAAGCTTTCTTT
TRBJ2-5 once TRBV20-1 NA CSATYRDRKETQYF TGCAGTGCTACGTATAGGGACCGAAAAGAGACCCAGTACTTC
TRBJ1-5 NA TRBV12-3/TRBV12-4 TRBD1 CASRLQGAGQPQHF TGTGCCAGCAGGTTACAGGGGGCGGGTCAGCCCCAGCATTTT
TRBJ1-2 NA TRBV29-1 TRBD1 CSVESQGGLDGYTF TGCAGCGTTGAGTCTCAGGGGGGGTTGGATGGCTACACCTTC
TRBJ1-2 NA TRBV6-5 TRBD1 CAISYEGAIGYTF TGTGCCATCAGTTACGAGGGGGCTATTGGCTACACCTTC
TRBJ2-5 many TRBV25-1 NA CASSEGRLVVGETQYF TGTGCCAGCAGTGAGGGAAGACTAGTGGTTGGAGAGACCCAGTACTTC
TRBJ1-6 NA TRBV6-5 NA CASSSLFGGSNSPLHF TGTGCCAGCAGTTCCCTTTTCGGGGGGTCGAATTCACCCCTCCACTTT
TRBJ2-7 NA TRBV20-1 NA CSAHGTSSSYEQYF TGCAGTGCTCACGGGACATCTAGCTCCTACGAGCAGTACTTC